This T cell receptor (beta chain) was identified in a study of control samples from healthy donors and cancer patients. The assay was immunoSEQ multiplex PCR, and TCRdb's table has in-frame clones only and misses some. The sample has about 120,000 clones, more than 70% seen once. Sequencing used blood. This TCR was sampled from a man aged 40-49 years in good health.

CDR3: CASSHPGQGLGGETQYF. CDR3 sequence (DNA): TGTGCCAGCAGCCACCCGGGACAGGGGTTAGGGGGAGAGACCCAGTACTTC. The chain links TRBV7-6 to TRBJ2-5; 10 nucleotides line up with TRBD1. V lost 5 bases and J lost 4; bases outside the gene matches: 13. CDR1 and CDR2 (germline): SGHVS, FNYEAQ. The CDR3 is made up of 17 amino acids.